Each of the 8 T cell receptor beta chains below was sequenced from the same sample in a study of beta chain features in type 1 diabetes. General observations from the study: Significant though moderate, a shortening of TCRB CDR3s appeared in all four CD4+ subsets of Type 1 diabetes patients.

No antigen has been identified for these receptors. The study reverse transcribed the entire isolated RNA, so it sequenced expressed TCRB transcripts. This table comes from immunoSEQ multiplex PCR, and its TCRdb copy is limited to in-frame clones, with some not included. The table shows around 56,000 clones, with around half occurring only once. Material: Tregs from blood. Source of these receptors: a woman in her forties with type 1 diabetes.

The CDR3 DNA reads as TGTGCCAGCAGCTTGCGGTCAGGGGAAACTTTTTCCTATGGCTACACCTTC. This codes for CASSLRSGETFSYGYTF. The chain combines TRBV5-4 with TRBJ1-2; D might be TRBD1 (6 bases). Germline CDR1 reads SGHNT; CDR2 reads YYREEE (reference sequence). V lost 1 base and J 4 bases, leaving 20 bases between the germline ends. The CDR3 runs to 17 residues.

By its share, this clone is medium-sized (0.01 to 0.1%). The chain employs TRBV5-1 and TRBJ2-1; possible D gene TRBD1, 6 bases. The CDR3 loop spans 15 amino acids. Per germline, CDR1 SGHRS and CDR2 YFSETQ. V lost 6 bases, J lost 3 bases, and 16 bases lay in between. The CDR3 DNA reads as TGCGCCAGCACCCCACAGGGATTCTTCTACAATGAGCAGTTCTTC. Translated, it gives CASTPQGFFYNEQFF. The full variable domain, with the rest looked up from reference TRBV5-1 and TRBJ2-1, is KAGVTQTPRYLIKTRGQQVTLSCSPISGHRSVSWYQQTPGQGLQFLFEYFSETQRNKGNFPGRFSGRQFSNSRSEMNVSTLELGDSALYLCASTPQGFFYNEQFFGPGTRLTVL.

This clone has more than one count but fewer than ten. The CDR3 DNA sequence: TGTGCCAGTAGTCCCCGTCGAGCGGGAGGGAATAATGAGCAGTTCTTC. Its protein product is CASSPRRAGGNNEQFF. The J gene is TRBJ2-1, the V gene TRBV19, with 10 bases fitting TRBD2. CDR3 length: 16 residues. Germline assignment: CDR1 LNHDA and CDR2 SQIVND (reference sequence). V shed 5 bases and J 7 bases; nucleotides not matched to a gene: 11.

Sample share makes this clone medium-sized. This rearrangement joins TRBV7-2 to TRBJ2-2, with D possibly TRBD1 on 6 matching bases. Trimming cost V 4 bases and J 5 bases, with 8 bases left between them. Germline V CDR1 and CDR2: SGHTA, FQGNSA. The CDR3 runs 13 residues. The CDR3 DNA reads as TGTGCCAGCAGCTCCCAGGGGACCGGGGAGCTGTTTTTT. Its protein is CASSSQGTGELFF.

The rearrangement links TRBV18 to TRBJ2-1, with D unresolved. The CDR3 is made up of 12 amino acids. The V end lost 3 bases, the J end lost 5 bases, and 5 bases lay between the germline ends. Germline CDR1 is KGHSH and CDR2 is LQKENI. CDR3 region: CASSPSDNEQFF. CDR3 DNA sequence: TGTGCCAGCTCACCCAGTGACAATGAGCAGTTCTTC.

The chain carries TRBV7-9 and TRBJ1-2; TRBD1 might be the D (6 bases). Trimming removed 4 bases from V and 4 bases from J, with 19 bases in between. Germline V gene data show CDR1 as SEHNR and CDR2 as FQNEAQ (reference sequence). The CDR3 has 16 amino acids. This CDR3 reads CASSSDTGNLPYGYTF. The CDR3 DNA reads TGTGCCAGCAGCTCGGATACAGGGAATCTCCCCTATGGCTACACCTTC.

This clone appeared a few times. The rearrangement joins TRBV27 to TRBJ2-7; D might be TRBD1 (5 bases). V lost 1 base and J lost 6, with 16 bases in between. The CDR3 covers 15 residues. Germline CDR1 reads MNHEY; CDR2 reads SMNVEV (reference sequence). The CDR3 protein is CASSLLAGIGLEQYF. CDR3 nucleotide sequence: TGTGCCAGCAGTTTATTGGCAGGGATAGGCCTCGAGCAGTACTTC.

V usage is TRBV7-2 and J usage is TRBJ2-3, with 10 bases that match TRBD2. The V gene's germline CDR1 is SGHTA and CDR2 FQGNSA. The CDR3 consists of 15 residues. Losses at the gene ends were 2 bases for V and 8 bases for J; bases not matched to a gene: 7. CDR3 in DNA: TGTGCCAGCAGCTTAACTAGCGGGGTAGGAGGTACGCAGTATTTT. Protein: CASSLTSGVGGTQYF.